This TCR beta chain stems from a study of OX40 agonist ivuxolimab in advanced cancers. Overall study: There were three patients with partial responses, one having hepatocellular carcinoma and two cutaneous melanoma.

TCRdb keeps only in-frame clones here, not all; method: immunoSEQ multiplex PCR. The table shows approximately 74,000 clones, with approximately 82% occurring only once. Germline CDR1 is LNHDA and CDR2 is SQIVND (reference sequence). Trimming took 5 bases from V and 6 from J; bases not matched to a gene: 8. This CDR3 contains 14 residues. Here the sequenced sample was CD4+ or CD8+ T cells sorted from blood, taken in a trial of the OX40 agonist ivuxolimab. This clonotype was sampled from an adult with an advanced solid tumor such as melanoma, head and neck, liver or kidney cancer. This chain uses TRBV19 with TRBJ1-1, with 8 positions matching TRBD1. Here the CDR3 reads CASSGDRGGAEAFF. The CDR3, as DNA: TGTGCCAGTAGTGGTGACAGGGGAGGGGCTGAAGCTTTCTTT.